The entry below describes one T cell receptor (beta chain). Under the authors' procedure: Amplifying reference gene primers gave estimates of nucleated cell counts. The table came from immunoSEQ multiplex PCR; TCRdb's copy has only in-frame clones and leaves some out. From that table come the V and J calls and clone size; the DNA was used to work out D and trimming. The sample has 350,000 to 450,000 clones, roughly 85% seen once. This sample was included in a study of blood T cell repertoires in COVID-19. Turning to the study itself: Samples came from the United States, Italy and Spain, spanning acute and convalescent COVID-19. T cells, B-cell-depleted T cells, or PBMCs provided the cDNA or gDNA that served as material.

Germline lookup yields CDR1 LNHDA and CDR2 SQIVND (reference sequence). J lost 5 bases, V lost 5 bases, and 11 bases had no gene match. This CDR3 is 17 amino acids long. The TCR originated in a woman between 18 and 29 years old with acute or convalescent COVID-19. This chain links TRBV19 with TRBJ2-2, with TRBD2 matching 10 bases. The sequencing sample was made of peripheral blood. CDR3 in amino acids: CASSLGLAAVETGELFF. CDR3 DNA sequence: TGTGCCAGTAGTTTAGGACTAGCGGCCGTTGAGACCGGGGAGCTGTTTTTT.